Listed below are T cell receptor beta chains from one sample, sequenced in a study of cytomegalovirus exposure and HLA in healthy donors. Some clones are missing from TCRdb's copy, which holds only in-frame ones; the method was immunoSEQ multiplex PCR. The sample yields 35,000 to 50,000 clones, 63% seen once. Sequencing was carried out using PBMCs. These receptors all come from a man aged 55 to 69 in good health and CMV-seropositive. The CDR3 runs from the conserved cysteine through the conserved F or W. A D gene is named only where the DNA matches it firmly. Expanded clones get a size class; other rows say once, few or many, or leave the size out.

15	TRBV2	NA	few	TRBJ2-6	TGTGCCAGCAGTGAGGGGGCGCTGGGGGCCAACGTCCTGACTTTC	CASSEGALGANVLTF
16	TRBV9	TRBD2	NA	TRBJ2-1	TGTGCCAGCAGCCCACTAGCGGGAGGGCCCGTTGATGAGCAGTTCTTC	CASSPLAGGPVDEQFF
14	TRBV30	TRBD1	once	TRBJ2-3	TGTGCCTGGACCCCGGGACAGGGCACAGATACGCAGTATTTT	CAWTPGQGTDTQYF
16	TRBV28	NA	few	TRBJ2-1	TGTGCCAGCAGTATAGTTTCAGGCCGATCCTACAATGAGCAGTTCTTC	CASSIVSGRSYNEQFF
15	TRBV25-1	TRBD1	few	TRBJ1-3	TGTGCCAGCAGTGAAACAGAAGGGGGCGGAAACACCATATATTTT	CASSETEGGGNTIYF
16	TRBV28	NA	once	TRBJ2-7	TGTGCCAGCAGCCCTCGGGGCAGGGGAGATCTCCACGAGCAGTACTTC	CASSPRGRGDLHEQYF
17	TRBV19	TRBD1	NA	TRBJ1-1	TGTGCCAGTAGTCCCACATCAGGGGGCGAGAGGAACACTGAAGCTTTCTTT	CASSPTSGGERNTEAFF
12	TRBV10-1	NA	few	TRBJ2-7	TGCGCCAGCAGTGCCCTCTCCTACGAGCAGTACTTC	CASSALSYEQYF
13	TRBV2	TRBD2	NA	TRBJ2-1	TGTGCCGGAGGACTAGCGGGAGTTAATGAGCAGTTCTTC	CAGGLAGVNEQFF
16	TRBV27	TRBD1	NA	TRBJ2-3	TGTGCCAGCAGTGCTCGGACAGGGGGCATCACAGATACGCAGTATTTT	CASSARTGGITDTQYF
16	TRBV27	TRBD1	few	TRBJ2-3	TGTGCCAGCAGACCGACAGGGGGCGCAGGTACAGATACGCAGTATTTT	CASRPTGGAGTDTQYF
18	TRBV7-6	TRBD2	NA	TRBJ2-3	TGTGCCAGCAGCTCGAGACTAGCGGGAGGGCTTAGCACAGATACGCAGTATTTT	CASSSRLAGGLSTDTQYF
16	TRBV30	TRBD2	NA	TRBJ2-5	TGTGCCTGGAGTCGAGGACTAGCGACAATCCAAGAGACCCAGTACTTC	CAWSRGLATIQETQYF
14	TRBV29-1	TRBD1	NA	TRBJ2-7	TGCAGCGTTGAAGAGGGGACAGGGGGTGACGAGCAGTACTTC	CSVEEGTGGDEQYF
15	TRBV4-3	NA	NA	TRBJ2-2	TGCGCCAGCAGCCAAGCTACAGGCTTCACCGGGGAGCTGTTTTTT	CASSQATGFTGELFF
14	TRBV4-2	TRBD1	few	TRBJ2-5	TGTGCCAGCAGCCAGGACAGGGGTCAAGAGACCCAGTACTTC	CASSQDRGQETQYF
14	TRBV6-1	NA	once	TRBJ2-7	TGTGCCAGCAACATCAGGGCTTGGAACTACGAGCAGTACTTC	CASNIRAWNYEQYF
13	TRBV28	NA	NA	TRBJ2-5	TGTGCCAGCAGTCTGCCTCTACTAGAGACCCAGTACTTC	CASSLPLLETQYF
14	TRBV27	TRBD2	NA	TRBJ2-7	TGTGCCAGCAGTTTACTAGCGGGAGTCTCCGAGCAGTACTTC	CASSLLAGVSEQYF
14	TRBV10-3	NA	NA	TRBJ1-1	TGTGCCATCAGTGACCCAGGGTTGGACACTGAAGCTTTCTTT	CAISDPGLDTEAFF
15	TRBV6-1	TRBD1	NA	TRBJ2-1	TGTGCCAGCAGCAAATGGACAGGGGGGTACAATGAGCAGTTCTTC	CASSKWTGGYNEQFF
14	TRBV9	TRBD1	NA	TRBJ2-7	TGTGCCAGCAGCGTGACAGGGATCTCCTACGAGCAGTACTTC	CASSVTGISYEQYF
14	TRBV28	TRBD1	NA	TRBJ1-4	TGTGCCAGCAGTTTGACAGGGGAGAGTGAAAAACTGTTTTTT	CASSLTGESEKLFF
15	TRBV4-3	NA	NA	TRBJ1-2	TGCGCCAGCAGCCAAGATTCCCAGGGAGGCTATGGCTACACCTTC	CASSQDSQGGYGYTF
15	TRBV4-3	NA	NA	TRBJ2-7	TGCGCCAGCAGCCAAGATCCGGGGGTTTTGGGTGAGCAGTACTTC	CASSQDPGVLGEQYF
13	TRBV5-8	TRBD2	few	TRBJ2-1	TGTGCCAGCAGTCGACTAGCGACAGATGAGCAGTTCTTC	CASSRLATDEQFF
12	TRBV28	NA	few	TRBJ1-4	TGTGCCAGCAGTCCCTCCGATGAAAAACTGTTTTTT	CASSPSDEKLFF
13	TRBV18	NA	NA	TRBJ2-7	TGTGCCAGCTCACCCCAGGGCCCCTACGAGCAGTACTTC	CASSPQGPYEQYF
14	TRBV5-6	NA	NA	TRBJ2-3	TGTGCCAGCAGGCGCAGCGCGAACCCAGATACGCAGTATTTT	CASRRSANPDTQYF
13	TRBV7-9	NA	NA	TRBJ1-2	TGTGCCAGCAGCTTAGGGACGGGGGGGTCCTACACCTTC	CASSLGTGGSYTF
14	TRBV11-2	NA	few	TRBJ1-3	TGTGCCAGCAGCTTTTACGGCTCTGGAAACACCATATATTTT	CASSFYGSGNTIYF
14	TRBV6-6	NA	NA	TRBJ2-3	TGTGCCAGCAGTCCTCGACAGAACACAGATACGCAGTATTTT	CASSPRQNTDTQYF
17	TRBV19	TRBD1	once	TRBJ2-7	TGTGCCAGTAGTAAGCCGGGACAGGGGGCAGCGCATCTCGAGCAGTACTTC	CASSKPGQGAAHLEQYF
13	TRBV9	NA	few	TRBJ2-5	TGTGCCAGCAGCGACCCTAATCAAGAGACCCAGTACTTC	CASSDPNQETQYF
14	TRBV5-6	TRBD2	many	TRBJ2-3	TGTGCCAGCCTCAGCGGGACTAGCACAGATACGCAGTATTTT	CASLSGTSTDTQYF
14	TRBV19	TRBD2	NA	TRBJ2-7	TGTGCCAGCTCTCTAGCGGGAGGCTCCTACGAGCAGTACTTC	CASSLAGGSYEQYF
14	TRBV6-4	NA	few	TRBJ2-1	TGTGCCAGCAGTGAAACCTACGGGTACAATGAGCAGTTCTTC	CASSETYGYNEQFF
14	TRBV6-6	TRBD1	NA	TRBJ1-5	TGTGCCAGCGCCACCGGGACAGGGATTCAGCCCCAGCATTTT	CASATGTGIQPQHF
14	TRBV19	NA	NA	TRBJ1-5	TGTGCCAGTCATCCTAACACTGACAGGCAGCCCCAGCATTTT	CASHPNTDRQPQHF
16	TRBV5-1	NA	NA	TRBJ2-7	TGCGCCAGCAGCTTGGCACATCTGGGCTCGTCCTACGAGCAGTACTTC	CASSLAHLGSSYEQYF
12	TRBV5-1	NA	NA	TRBJ2-1	TGCGCCAGCAGCCCGGGGTACAATGAGCAGTTCTTC	CASSPGYNEQFF
14	TRBV18	NA	NA	TRBJ1-1	TGTGCCAGCTCACCACCGCGGGGGCAGCCTGAAGCTTTCTTT	CASSPPRGQPEAFF